Only a few counts were recorded for the clone carrying this TCR beta chain. This may stem from a read error, because a much larger clone lies one nucleotide away. RNA transcripts gave rise to amplified TCR beta CDR3 regions. HTBI primers were used for first-round RT-PCR of the TCR CDR3. TCRdb redid the calling of the multiplex PCR reads with MiXCR, one entry per CDR3 protein. The sample has fewer than 500,000 distinct CDR3 sequences, about 15% seen once. This specimen comes from a study of T cells in Graves' hyperthyroidism and ophthalmopathy. Study details: Before any treatment, at initial diagnosis, peripheral blood was collected.

The CDR3 has 15 amino acids. Germline loops: CDR1 SNHLY, CDR2 FYNNEI. The chain links TRBV2 to TRBJ1-6, with D uncertain. This TCR came from a man aged 18 to 30 with Graves' ophthalmopathy. Sequenced: blood. The CDR3 coding sequence is TGTACCAGCATGCTAAGGCCTGCCGTCAATTCACCCCTCCACTTT. It encodes CTSMLRPAVNSPLHF.